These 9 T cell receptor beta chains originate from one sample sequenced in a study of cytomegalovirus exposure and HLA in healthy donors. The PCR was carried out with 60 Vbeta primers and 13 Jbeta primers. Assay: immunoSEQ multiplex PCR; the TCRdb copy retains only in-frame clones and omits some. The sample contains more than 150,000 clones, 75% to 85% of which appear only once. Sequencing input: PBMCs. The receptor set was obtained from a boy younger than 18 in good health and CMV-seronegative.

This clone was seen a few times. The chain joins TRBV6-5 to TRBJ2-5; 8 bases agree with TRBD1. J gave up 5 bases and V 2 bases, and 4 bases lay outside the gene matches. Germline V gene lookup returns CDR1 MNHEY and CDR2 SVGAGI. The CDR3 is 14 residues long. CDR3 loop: CASSYRTGRETQYF. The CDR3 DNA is TGTGCCAGCAGTTACCGGACAGGGCGGGAGACCCAGTACTTC.

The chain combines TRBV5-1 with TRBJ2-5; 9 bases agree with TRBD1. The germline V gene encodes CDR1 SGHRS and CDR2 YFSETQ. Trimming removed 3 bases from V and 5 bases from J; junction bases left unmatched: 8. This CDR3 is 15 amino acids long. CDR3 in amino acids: CASSWGQGGTETQYF. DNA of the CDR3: TGCGCCAGCAGCTGGGGACAGGGCGGTACGGAGACCCAGTACTTC.

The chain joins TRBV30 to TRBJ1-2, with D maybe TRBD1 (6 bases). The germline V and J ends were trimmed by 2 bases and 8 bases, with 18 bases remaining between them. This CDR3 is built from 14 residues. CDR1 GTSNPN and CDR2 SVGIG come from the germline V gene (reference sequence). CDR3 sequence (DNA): TGTGCCTGGAGTAGCGCGGGGGGCGCGGGGGGCTACACCTTC. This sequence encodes CAWSSAGGAGGYTF.

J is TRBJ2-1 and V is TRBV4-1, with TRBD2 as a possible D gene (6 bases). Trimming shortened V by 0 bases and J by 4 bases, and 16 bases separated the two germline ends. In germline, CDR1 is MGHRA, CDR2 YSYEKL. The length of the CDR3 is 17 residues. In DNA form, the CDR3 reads TGCGCCAGCAGCCAAGATGGGGGAGGCGGCTCTTACAATGAGCAGTTCTTC. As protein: CASSQDGGGGSYNEQFF.

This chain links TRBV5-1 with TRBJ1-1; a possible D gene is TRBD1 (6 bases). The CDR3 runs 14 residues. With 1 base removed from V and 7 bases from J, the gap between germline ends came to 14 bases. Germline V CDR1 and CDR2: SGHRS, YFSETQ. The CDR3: CASSLIGQLSEAFF. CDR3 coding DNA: TGCGCCAGCAGCTTGATCGGACAGTTGAGTGAAGCTTTCTTT.

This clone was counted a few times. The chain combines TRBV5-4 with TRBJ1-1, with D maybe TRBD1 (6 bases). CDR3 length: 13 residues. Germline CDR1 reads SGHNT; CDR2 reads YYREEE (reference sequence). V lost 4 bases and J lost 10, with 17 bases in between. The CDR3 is CASSRPDTGPAFF. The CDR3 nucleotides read TGTGCCAGCAGCCGTCCCGACACAGGGCCAGCTTTCTTT.

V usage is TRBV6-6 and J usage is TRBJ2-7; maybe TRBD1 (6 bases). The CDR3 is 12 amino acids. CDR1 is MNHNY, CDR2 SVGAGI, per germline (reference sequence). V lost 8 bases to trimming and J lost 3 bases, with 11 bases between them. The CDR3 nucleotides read TGTGCCAGCGGGAAACAGGGCTACGAGCAGTACTTC. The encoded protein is CASGKQGYEQYF.

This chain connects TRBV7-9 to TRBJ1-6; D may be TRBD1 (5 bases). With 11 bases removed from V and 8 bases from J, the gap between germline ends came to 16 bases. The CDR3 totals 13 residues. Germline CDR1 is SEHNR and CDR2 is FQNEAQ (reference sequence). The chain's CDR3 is CAGGLRADSPLHF. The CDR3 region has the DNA TGTGCCGGGGGACTCCGGGCAGATTCACCCCTCCACTTT.

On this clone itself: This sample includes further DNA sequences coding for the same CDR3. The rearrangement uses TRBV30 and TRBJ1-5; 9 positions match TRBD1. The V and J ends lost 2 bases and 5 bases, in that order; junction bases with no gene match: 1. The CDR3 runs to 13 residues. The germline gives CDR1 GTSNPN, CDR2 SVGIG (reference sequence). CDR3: CAWSRQGDQPQHF. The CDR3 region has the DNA TGTGCCTGGAGTAGACAGGGGGATCAGCCCCAGCATTTT.